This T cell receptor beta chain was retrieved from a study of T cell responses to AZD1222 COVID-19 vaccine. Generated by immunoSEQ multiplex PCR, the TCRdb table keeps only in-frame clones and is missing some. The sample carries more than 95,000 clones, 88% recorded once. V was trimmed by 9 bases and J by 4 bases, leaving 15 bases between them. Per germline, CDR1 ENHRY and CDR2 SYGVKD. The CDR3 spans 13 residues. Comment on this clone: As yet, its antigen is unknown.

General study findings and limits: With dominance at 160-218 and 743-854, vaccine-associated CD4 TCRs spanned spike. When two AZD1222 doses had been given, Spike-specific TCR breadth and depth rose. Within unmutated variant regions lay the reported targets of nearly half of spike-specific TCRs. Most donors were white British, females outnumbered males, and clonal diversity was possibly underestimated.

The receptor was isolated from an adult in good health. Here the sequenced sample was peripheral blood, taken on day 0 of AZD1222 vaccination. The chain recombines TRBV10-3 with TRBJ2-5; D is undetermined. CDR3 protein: CAMAPGRGETQYF. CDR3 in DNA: TGTGCCATGGCACCCGGACGAGGAGAGACCCAGTACTTC.